Each of the 20 T cell receptor beta chains below was sequenced from the same sample in a study of identical twins. TCRdb re-called the 5' RACE reads with MiXCR, one entry per CDR3 protein. The sample holds roughly 690,000 distinct CDR3 sequences, around 21% seen once. These data were also filed under a second study, of T cells expressing NK-cell markers.

Input material: PBMCs. The receptor set was obtained from a woman between 18 and 29 years old in good health.

This clonotype occurred a few times. The CDR3 protein is CSVENSLAEETQYF. Written as DNA, the CDR3 is TGCAGCGTTGAAAACAGCCTGGCGGAAGAGACCCAGTACTTC. The gene calls are TRBV29-1 and TRBJ2-5, with unresolved D. The CDR3 sequence is 14 residues long. V lost 2 bases, J lost 3 bases, and 13 bases lay in between. Germline CDR1 reads SQVTM; CDR2 reads ANQGSEA.

This clonotype was found a few times. V is TRBV20-1 and J is TRBJ2-7, with a weak D call TRBD1 (5 bases). Trimming removed 0 bases from V and 6 bases from J, with 15 bases in between. CDR1 and CDR2 (germline): DFQATT, SNEGSKA (reference sequence). The CDR3 loop spans 14 amino acids. The CDR3 here is CSAREHQGIGEQYF. DNA of the CDR3: TGCAGTGCTAGAGAACACCAGGGAATTGGCGAGCAGTACTTC.

This clonotype was picked up a small number of times. The chain carries TRBV20-1 and TRBJ2-2, with TRBD2 identical over 9 bases. The CDR3 contains 16 residues. Germline V CDR1 and CDR2: DFQATT, SNEGSKA (reference sequence). The ends lost 1 base at V and 4 bases at J; junction bases unmatched: 7. The CDR3 is CSARGAGGTVTGELFF. Written as DNA, the CDR3 is TGCAGTGCTAGAGGCGCGGGGGGGACCGTCACCGGGGAGCTGTTTTTT.

The gene calls are TRBV15 and TRBJ2-7; 9 bases line up with TRBD2. In germline, CDR1 is LNHNV, CDR2 YYDKDF (reference sequence). V was pared by 4 bases and J by 0 bases, with 1 base of the junction left unmatched. The CDR3 runs 14 residues. CDR3 region: CATSTSGNSYEQYF. CDR3 DNA sequence: TGTGCCACCAGCACTAGCGGGAACTCCTACGAGCAGTACTTC.

The CDR3 loop is CSADSQGGAFF. CDR3 sequence (DNA): TGCAGTGCTGATTCCCAAGGGGGAGCTTTCTTT. This chain connects TRBV20-1 to TRBJ1-1; tentative D call: TRBD1 (6 bases). This CDR3 has 11 amino acids. Trimming left V 5 bases short and J 10 bases short, with 14 bases between. CDR1 is DFQATT and CDR2 is SNEGSKA in the germline V gene (reference sequence).

This clonotype turned up a few times. The chain couples TRBV29-1 to TRBJ2-4; 8 bases align to TRBD2. Germline V gives CDR1 SQVTM, CDR2 ANQGSEA. V lost 5 bases, J lost 9 bases, and 18 bases stayed unmatched. The length of the CDR3 is 16 residues. The CDR3 sequence is CSVSGLEDGGFGIQYF. The CDR3 nucleotides are TGCAGCGTTTCGGGACTAGAGGACGGGGGTTTTGGCATTCAGTACTTC.

This clonotype was picked up a small number of times. V gene TRBV5-1 combines with J gene TRBJ2-1; D might be TRBD1 (6 bases). The V end was cut by 3 bases, the J end by 3 bases, with 10 bases between. This CDR3 has 14 amino acids. Germline loops: CDR1 SGHRS, CDR2 YFSETQ. CDR3 loop: CASSYGTLYNEQFF. The CDR3 DNA sequence: TGCGCCAGCAGCTACGGGACACTCTACAATGAGCAGTTCTTC.

On this clonotype itself: Germline and junction disagree at one end, which may indicate a read error. The chain couples TRBV29-1 to TRBJ2-5; 11 bases are shared with TRBD1. Per the germline V gene, CDR1 is SQVTM and CDR2 is ANQGSEA. The CDR3 sequence is 13 residues long. Here the CDR3 reads CSVEGTGGETQYF. The CDR3 bases are TGCAGCGTCGAAGGGACAGGGGGAGAGACCCAGTACTTC.

This clonotype was seen only a few times. V gene TRBV30 combines with J gene TRBJ2-7; 7 nucleotides align to TRBD2. V was clipped by 2 bases and J by 0 bases; unmatched bases: 7. This CDR3 is 15 amino acids long. The V gene's germline CDR1 is GTSNPN and CDR2 SVGIG (reference sequence). CDR3 coding DNA: TGTGCCTGGAGTCAAGCGGGACGGAGCTCCTACGAGCAGTACTTC. Encoded protein: CAWSQAGRSSYEQYF. The entire variable domain, with the rest obtained from reference TRBV30 and TRBJ2-7, is as follows: SQTIHQWPATLVQPVGSPLSLECTVEGTSNPNLYWYRQAAGRGLQLLFYSVGIGQISSEVPQNLSASRPQDRQFILSSKKLLLSDSGFYLCAWSQAGRSSYEQYFGPGTRLTVT.

This clonotype was counted many times. The genes are TRBV9 and TRBJ2-3; tentatively, D is TRBD2 (6 bases). With 0 bases removed from V and 7 bases from J, the gap between germline ends came to 12 bases. The CDR3 is 14 amino acids. From germline, CDR1 is SGDLS and CDR2 YYNGEE. The CDR3 protein is CASSVAGGQNTQYF. CDR3 coding DNA: TGTGCCAGCAGCGTAGCCGGAGGGCAGAATACGCAGTATTTT.

The table lists this clonotype with a few counts. The J gene is TRBJ2-3, the V gene TRBV20-1; tentatively, D is TRBD1 or TRBD2 (6 bases each). V gave up 0 bases and J gave up 10 bases, with 11 bases separating them. Germline CDR1 reads DFQATT; CDR2 reads SNEGSKA (reference sequence). The CDR3 runs 12 residues. The CDR3 reads CSAREGGGAQYF. As DNA, the CDR3 is TGCAGTGCTAGAGAAGGGGGAGGTGCGCAGTATTTT.

This clonotype came up a few times. The chain recombines TRBV9 with TRBJ1-2, with 7 positions matching TRBD1. From germline, CDR1 is SGDLS and CDR2 YYNGEE. V lost 1 base, J lost 1 base, and 7 bases stayed unmatched. The CDR3 is made up of 16 amino acids. The CDR3 sequence is CASSVNRRGRNYGYTF. In nucleotides, the CDR3 is TGTGCCAGCAGCGTAAATCGAAGGGGGCGTAACTATGGCTACACCTTC.

This CDR3 reads CASKGTGTGNTIYF. As DNA, the CDR3 is TGTGCCAGCAAGGGGACAGGAACTGGAAACACCATATATTTT. The V and J genes are TRBV12-3 or TRBV12-4 and TRBJ1-3, with 8 positions matching TRBD1. The V gene end was trimmed by 7 bases and the J gene end by 2 bases; junction bases not matched to a gene: 4. The CDR3 contains 14 residues.

This clonotype was detected a few times. This sequence joins TRBV5-1 and TRBJ2-7; the D gene could be TRBD1 or TRBD2 (5 bases each). Per the germline V gene, CDR1 is SGHRS and CDR2 is YFSETQ. Trimming took off 4 bases at V and 6 bases at J, with 17 bases between the two ends. The CDR3 runs to 14 residues. The CDR3 nucleotides are TGCGCCAGCAGCAAGTGGGACCGAATAGGCGAGCAGTACTTC. The encoded protein is CASSKWDRIGEQYF.

The rearrangement joins TRBV5-6 to TRBJ1-5, with D perhaps TRBD1 (6 bases). Per germline, CDR1 SGHDT and CDR2 YYEEEE. Trimming stripped 3 bases from V and 3 bases from J, with 7 bases between. The CDR3 extends over 13 amino acids. The CDR3 DNA reads as TGTGCCAGCAGCTCGGGACACAATCAGCCCCAGCATTTT. Protein: CASSSGHNQPQHF.

The CDR3 spells CASSLGNRLFF. As DNA, the CDR3 is TGTGCCAGCAGTTTAGGGAACCGACTGTTTTTT. The rearrangement links TRBV6-5 to TRBJ1-4, with unresolved D. Per germline, CDR1 MNHEY and CDR2 SVGAGI. V was shortened by 4 bases and J by 13 bases, with 10 bases between the two germline ends. This CDR3 region has 11 residues.

This clonotype came up a few times. This chain connects TRBV20-1 to TRBJ2-1; maybe TRBD2 (6 bases). Trimming cost V 2 bases and J 1 base, with 15 bases left between them. From germline, CDR1 is DFQATT and CDR2 SNEGSKA (reference sequence). CDR3 size: 16 residues. The CDR3 spells CSARNALAPSYNEQFF. CDR3 DNA sequence: TGCAGTGCTAGAAATGCCCTAGCGCCGTCCTACAATGAGCAGTTCTTC.

In its sample, this clonotype was seen many times. The CDR3 coding sequence is TGTGCCATCAGGCGGGACCTACCTTTCTCTTACGAGCAGTACTTC. Its protein is CAIRRDLPFSYEQYF. The chain is built from TRBV10-3 and TRBJ2-7; possibly TRBD2 for D (6 bases). Germline values: CDR1 ENHRY, CDR2 SYGVKD. With 6 bases removed from V and 4 bases from J, the gap between germline ends came to 19 bases. There are 15 residues in the CDR3.

This clonotype was counted many times. V gene TRBV5-1 combines with J gene TRBJ2-7, with 9 bases aligning to TRBD1. This CDR3 has 16 amino acids. Losses at the gene ends were 3 bases for V and 5 bases for J; bases not matched to a gene: 12. Germline CDR1 is SGHRS and CDR2 is YFSETQ. CDR3 residues: CASSSILGTGRNEQYF. The CDR3 DNA sequence: TGCGCCAGCAGCTCTATCCTTGGGACAGGGCGCAACGAGCAGTACTTC.

The chain employs TRBV20-1 and TRBJ1-2; 7 bases fit TRBD1. CDR1 and CDR2 (germline): DFQATT, SNEGSKA (reference sequence). This CDR3 comprises 11 residues. With 4 bases clipped from V and 9 bases from J, the junction kept 5 bases outside the gene matches. The CDR3 sequence is CSANDRESYTF. CDR3 nucleotide sequence: TGCAGTGCTAACGACAGGGAGAGCTACACCTTC.